This T cell receptor (beta chain) was captured by sequencing in a study of OX40 agonist ivuxolimab in advanced cancers. Study-wide background: The patients received ivuxolimab by intravenous route every 2 weeks at 0.01 to 10 mg/kg. Broader study findings: Relative to CD4+ cells, CD8+ T cells on average had more expanded clones. Clones of CD4+ and CD8+ blood T cells grew by week 6 at doses of 0.1 to 3.0 mg/kg.

Germline V gives CDR1 SGHRS, CDR2 YFSETQ. The CDR3 length is 18 residues. V shed 1 base and J 1 base; nucleotides not matched to a gene: 10. Concerning this clone itself: Its specificity is not known.

The protocol was immunoSEQ multiplex PCR, while the TCRdb copy is restricted to in-frame clones and leaves out a portion. The sample holds 65,000 to 100,000 clones; about nine tenths are singletons and the top ten take around 0.35%. The specimen comprised CD4+ or CD8+ T cells sorted from blood, sampled in a trial of the OX40 agonist ivuxolimab. This TCR was sampled from an adult with an advanced solid tumor such as melanoma, head and neck, liver or kidney cancer. The rearrangement links TRBV5-1 to TRBJ2-2, with 7 bases matching TRBD2. CDR3 in DNA: TGCGCCAGCAGCTTGAACTCACTAGCGAAAGAGAACACCGGGGAGCTGTTTTTT. It encodes CASSLNSLAKENTGELFF.